This paragraph reports one T cell receptor beta chain. This entry belongs to a study of cytomegalovirus exposure and HLA in healthy donors. V lost 3 bases and J lost 3; bases outside the gene matches: 6. The V gene's germline CDR1 is LGHNA and CDR2 YSLEER. The CDR3 covers 15 residues. Method: immunoSEQ multiplex PCR; TCRdb's copy keeps in-frame clones and lacks some. The sample gives approximately 120,000 clones, approximately 95% of which show up once; 1.5% to 2% is in the top ten. Sequenced input: PBMCs. The chain recombines TRBV4-3 with TRBJ2-3, with 7 bases identical to TRBD1. The source is a man younger than 30 in good health and CMV-seronegative. CDR3 DNA sequence: TGCGCCAGCAGCCAGACAGGGTACGGGACAGATACGCAGTATTTT. Protein sequence: CASSQTGYGTDTQYF.